This T cell receptor (beta chain) appears in the sequencing data of a study of shared clonotypes between healthy human individuals. The study, taken as a whole, reports: How much donors shared clonotypes was expected to be affected by sequencing depth.

A note on this clone: No antigen is known for it.

The data were produced by immunoSEQ multiplex PCR, yet TCRdb's version contains in-frame clones alone and is incomplete. Here the sample spans about 2.4 million clones, roughly 93% being singletons. The germline gives CDR1 SGHRS, CDR2 YFSETQ. V was trimmed by 0 bases and J by 8 bases, leaving 8 bases between them. This CDR3 has 13 residues. The receptor's source is a man between 18 and 35 years old in good health. Some clones in this sample may be carry-over from other donors' samples. The chain has TRBV5-1 and TRBJ1-4; perhaps TRBD1 as D (6 bases). Sequencing used naive CD4+ T cells from PBMCs. This sample's subset: CD45RA+ positively selected. For the CDR3, the DNA is TGCGCCAGCAGCTTGGGCAGGGGCGAAAAACTGTTTTTT. Its translation is CASSLGRGEKLFF.